Sequencing of this TCR beta chain was carried out in a study of blood T cell repertoires in COVID-19. Study in general: Sites across the United States, Italy and Spain contributed samples from acute and convalescent COVID-19. T cells, B-cell-depleted T cells, or PBMCs provided the cDNA or gDNA that served as material.

Trimming took 5 bases from V and 10 from J; bases not matched to a gene: 4. The CDR3 is 11 amino acids. Per germline, CDR1 MNHNY and CDR2 SVGAGI (reference sequence). This clone was picked up one time. Original data processing: It was from reference gene primer amplification that nucleated cell counts were estimated. TCRdb's table, derived via immunoSEQ multiplex PCR, lists solely in-frame clones and lacks some. Clonal size and the V and J genes are those of that table, whereas D and trimming came from the DNA. The data show tens of thousands of clones, over 70% seen once. Source material: peripheral blood. The TCR comes from a man older than 75 with active or convalescent COVID-19. V usage is TRBV6-6 and J usage is TRBJ1-1; 7 bases are shared with TRBD1. The CDR3 is CASSGTVGAFF. In DNA form, the CDR3 reads TGTGCCAGCAGTGGGACAGTCGGAGCTTTCTTT.